This paragraph reports one T cell receptor beta chain. This CDR3 has 13 amino acids. Germline V gene sequence: CDR1 SQVTM, CDR2 ANQGSEA. With 5 bases clipped from V and 4 bases from J, the junction kept 5 bases outside the gene matches. This record belongs to a study of hypomethylating agent response in myelodysplastic syndrome. Study overall: Of patients, 8 of 11 got azacitidine and 3 of 11 decitabine.

Here immunoSEQ multiplex PCR was the method, and the copy in TCRdb shows in-frame clones only, minus some. In the table there are about 3,000 clones, roughly three quarters of which are singletons. Sequencing used bone marrow, obtained before or after starting hypomethylating agent treatment for myelodysplastic syndrome (not recorded which). The TCR sequence derives from a human donor with myelodysplastic syndrome. V gene TRBV29-1 combines with J gene TRBJ2-1, with 7 positions matching TRBD2. Here the CDR3 reads CSVMASGYNEQFF. CDR3 coding DNA: TGCAGCGTTATGGCTAGCGGATACAATGAGCAGTTCTTC.